These 3 T cell receptor beta chains were sequenced from one sample in a study of beta chain features in type 1 diabetes. Isolated RNA was reverse transcribed in full, so expressed TCRB transcripts were sequenced. Sequencing was performed with immunoSEQ multiplex PCR; in TCRdb, only in-frame clones are kept and a portion is missing. This sample yields 130,000 to 150,000 clones, of which about 51% are seen a single time; under 0.45% belongs to the top ten. The sample comprised Tregs from blood. All receptors derive from a man aged 18 to 35 in good health.

The chain carries TRBV30 and TRBJ2-7, with TRBD1 as a possible D gene (6 bases). CDR3 length: 14 residues. Germline CDR1 GTSNPN, CDR2 SVGIG (reference sequence). Trimming removed 0 bases at V and 1 base at J, with 10 bases between. CDR3 DNA: TGTGCCTGGAGTGTAGGGACACTATCCTACGAGCAGTACTTC. Its translation is CAWSVGTLSYEQYF.

The chain couples TRBV2 to TRBJ1-1, with D possibly TRBD1 on 5 matching bases. Trimming removed 5 bases at V and 0 bases at J, with 10 bases between. This CDR3 has 14 residues. CDR1 SNHLY and CDR2 FYNNEI come from the germline V gene. The DNA of the CDR3 is TGTGCCAGCAGTTATGACAGCCTGAACACTGAAGCTTTCTTT. This encodes CASSYDSLNTEAFF. Filled out from reference TRBV2 and TRBJ1-1, the complete variable domain reads EPEVTQTPSHQVTQMGQEVILRCVPISNHLYFYWYRQILGQKVEFLVSFYNNEISEKSEIFDDQFSVERPDGSNFTLKIRSTKLEDSAMYFCASSYDSLNTEAFFGQGTRLTVV.

The CDR3 here is CASSLDQASTSTDTQYF. CDR3 sequence (DNA): TGTGCCAGCAGCTTAGATCAGGCCTCTACCTCCACAGATACGCAGTATTTT. The chain uses TRBV11-2 and TRBJ2-3; D call uncertain. Germline V gives CDR1 SGHAT, CDR2 FQNNGV. The CDR3 totals 17 residues. Trimming removed 0 bases from V and 2 bases from J, with 15 bases in between.